The source of this TCR beta chain is a study of molecular identifiers for immune sequencing clone quantification. The CDR3 is 15 residues long. Trimming took off 4 bases at V and 1 base at J, with 13 bases between the two ends. CDR1 is MNHNS, CDR2 SASEGT, per germline. This clonotype was seen many times. It was with previously described methods and listed TCR primers that bulk TCR libraries were made. MiXCR, run by TCRdb on the PCR reads, gives a single entry per CDR3 protein. The sample lists about 640,000 distinct CDR3 sequences, about 20% occurring once. The TCR was taken from a human donor in good health. Some libraries in this study had Jurkat cell RNA spiked in. The V and J genes are TRBV6-1 and TRBJ1-1, with D possibly being TRBD1 (5 bases). The specimen sequenced was naive CD8+ T cells from blood, with Jurkat cell RNA spiked in. As to subset: FACS-sorted CD8+CD4-CCR7+CD45RA+ naive T cells. Here the CDR3 reads CASSGLGRENTEAFF. CDR3 coding DNA: TGTGCCAGCAGTGGCCTCGGCAGGGAGAACACTGAAGCTTTCTTT.